This T cell receptor beta chain was identified in a study of early T cells in non-severe SARS-CoV-2 infection. This clonotype was seen many times. V lost 3 bases to trimming and J lost 6 bases, with 17 bases between them. This CDR3 has 15 amino acids. In germline, CDR1 is KGHSH, CDR2 LQKENI. From the 5' RACE reads, TCRdb called clonotypes with MiXCR, one entry per CDR3 protein. There are about 80,000 distinct CDR3 sequences in the sample; roughly 5.3% occur only once, and around 7.3% lies in the top ten. This sequence was found in an adult who was a healthcare worker with PCR-confirmed SARS-CoV-2 infection or an uninfected control (not recorded which). This specimen consisted of whole blood, obtained at baseline. The chain links TRBV18 to TRBJ1-1, with D maybe TRBD1 (5 bases). The chain's CDR3 is CASSPWWDSAPEAFF. Written as DNA, the CDR3 is TGTGCCAGCTCACCCTGGTGGGACTCGGCGCCTGAAGCTTTCTTT.